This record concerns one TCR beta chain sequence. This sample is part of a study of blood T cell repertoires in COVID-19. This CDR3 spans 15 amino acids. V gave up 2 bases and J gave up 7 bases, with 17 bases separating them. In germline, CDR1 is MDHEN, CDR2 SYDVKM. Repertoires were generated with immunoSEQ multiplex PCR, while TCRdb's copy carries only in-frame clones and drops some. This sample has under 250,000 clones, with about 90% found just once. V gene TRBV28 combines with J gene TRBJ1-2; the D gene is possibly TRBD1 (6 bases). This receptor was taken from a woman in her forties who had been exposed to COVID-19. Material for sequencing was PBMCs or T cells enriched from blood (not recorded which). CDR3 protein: CASSLSSPQGSGYTF. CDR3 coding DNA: TGTGCCAGCAGTTTAAGTAGTCCCCAGGGGAGTGGCTACACCTTC.